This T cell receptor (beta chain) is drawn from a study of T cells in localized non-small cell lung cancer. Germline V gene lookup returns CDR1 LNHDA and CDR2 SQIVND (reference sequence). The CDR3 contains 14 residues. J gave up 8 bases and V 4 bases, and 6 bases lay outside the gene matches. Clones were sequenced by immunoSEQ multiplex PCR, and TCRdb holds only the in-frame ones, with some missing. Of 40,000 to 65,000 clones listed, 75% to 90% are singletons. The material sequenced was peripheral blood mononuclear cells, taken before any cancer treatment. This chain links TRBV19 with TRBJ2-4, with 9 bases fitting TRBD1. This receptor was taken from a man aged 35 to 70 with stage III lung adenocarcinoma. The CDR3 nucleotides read TGTGCCAGTAGTAAGGGACAGGGATGGGACATTCAGTACTTC. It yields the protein CASSKGQGWDIQYF.